A selection of T cell receptor beta chains follows, all from one sample in a study of shared clonotypes between healthy human individuals. Assay: immunoSEQ multiplex PCR; the TCRdb copy retains only in-frame clones and omits some. In the table there are roughly 1 million clones, roughly 80% of which are singletons. Sequenced sample: memory CD4+ T cells sorted from blood. These receptors were taken from a man younger than 35 in good health. Both conserved end residues are part of each CDR3. The D gene is left open where the match is weak. Rows give clone size only sometimes, using once, few, many, or a class for an expanded clone.

J gene: TRBJ2-3
V gene: TRBV7-3
D gene: TRBD2
clone size: NA
CDR3 protein: CASSRSFSGSANTQYF
CDR3 DNA: TGTGCCAGCAGCAGGTCCTTTAGCGGGAGCGCAAATACGCAGTATTTT

J gene: TRBJ1-6
V gene: TRBV5-1
D gene: TRBD1
clone size: NA
CDR3 protein: CASSLRTGTNSPLHF
CDR3 DNA: TGCGCCAGCAGTTTAAGGACAGGGACTAATTCACCCCTCCACTTT

J gene: TRBJ2-7
V gene: TRBV6-6
D gene: NA
clone size: NA
CDR3 protein: CASSQGLYEQYF
CDR3 DNA: TGTGCCAGCAGTCAGGGACTTTACGAGCAGTACTTC

J gene: TRBJ1-1
V gene: TRBV27
D gene: NA
clone size: NA
CDR3 protein: CASSLVGNTEAFF
CDR3 DNA: TGTGCCAGCAGTTTAGTGGGGAACACTGAAGCTTTCTTT

J gene: TRBJ2-1
V gene: TRBV7-2
D gene: NA
clone size: few
CDR3 protein: CASSRDKPSNEQFF
CDR3 DNA: TGTGCCAGCAGTCGGGACAAACCCAGTAATGAGCAGTTCTTC

J gene: TRBJ2-5
V gene: TRBV5-1
D gene: NA
clone size: NA
CDR3 protein: CASSASPGVQETQYF
CDR3 DNA: TGCGCCAGCAGCGCCTCCCCGGGGGTCCAAGAGACCCAGTACTTC

J gene: TRBJ2-7
V gene: TRBV9
D gene: TRBD2
clone size: NA
CDR3 protein: CASSPAGGSYEQYF
CDR3 DNA: TGTGCCAGCAGCCCCGCGGGAGGGTCCTACGAGCAGTACTTC

J gene: TRBJ1-6
V gene: TRBV11-3
D gene: NA
clone size: NA
CDR3 protein: CASSENSPLHF
CDR3 DNA: TGTGCCTCATCGGAAAATTCACCCCTCCACTTT

J gene: TRBJ2-7
V gene: TRBV19
D gene: NA
clone size: NA
CDR3 protein: CASSTISSYEQYF
CDR3 DNA: TGTGCCAGTAGTACCATAAGCTCCTACGAGCAGTACTTC

J gene: TRBJ1-2
V gene: TRBV6-1
D gene: NA
clone size: few
CDR3 protein: CASSERQFGYTF
CDR3 DNA: TGTGCCAGCAGTGAACGGCAGTTTGGCTACACCTTC

J gene: TRBJ2-1
V gene: TRBV5-1
D gene: TRBD1
clone size: NA
CDR3 protein: CASSPSPGQGAGNEQFF
CDR3 DNA: TGCGCCAGCAGCCCGTCACCGGGACAGGGGGCGGGCAATGAGCAGTTCTTC

J gene: TRBJ1-2
V gene: TRBV7-9
D gene: NA
clone size: once
CDR3 protein: CASSLQGSNYGYTF
CDR3 DNA: TGTGCCAGCAGCTTACAGGGGTCTAACTATGGCTACACCTTC

J gene: TRBJ1-4
V gene: TRBV4-2
D gene: NA
clone size: NA
CDR3 protein: CASSQERARNEKLFF
CDR3 DNA: TGTGCCAGCAGCCAAGAGCGTGCCCGGAATGAAAAACTGTTTTTT

J gene: TRBJ1-5
V gene: TRBV7-2
D gene: TRBD1
clone size: NA
CDR3 protein: CASSLLGTGVNQPQHF
CDR3 DNA: TGTGCCAGCAGCTTATTAGGGACAGGGGTAAATCAGCCCCAGCATTTT

J gene: TRBJ2-3
V gene: TRBV5-1
D gene: NA
clone size: NA
CDR3 protein: CASSYGSSTDTQYF
CDR3 DNA: TGCGCCAGCAGCTACGGCAGTAGCACAGATACGCAGTATTTT

J gene: TRBJ2-7
V gene: TRBV7-2
D gene: TRBD2
clone size: NA
CDR3 protein: CASSLVAGGPEEQYF
CDR3 DNA: TGTGCCAGCAGCTTAGTGGCGGGAGGGCCCGAGGAGCAGTACTTC

J gene: TRBJ2-3
V gene: TRBV18
D gene: NA
clone size: NA
CDR3 protein: CASSRAVDTQYF
CDR3 DNA: TGTGCCAGCTCACGGGCAGTAGATACGCAGTATTTT

J gene: TRBJ2-2
V gene: TRBV4-3
D gene: NA
clone size: few
CDR3 protein: CASSQAGQNTGELFF
CDR3 DNA: TGCGCCAGCAGCCAAGCGGGGCAAAACACCGGGGAGCTGTTTTTT

J gene: TRBJ2-7
V gene: TRBV21-1
D gene: NA
clone size: NA
CDR3 protein: CASSKEEGQGSYEQYF
CDR3 DNA: TGTGCCAGCAGCAAAGAGGAGGGACAGGGGTCCTACGAGCAGTACTTC

J gene: TRBJ2-3
V gene: TRBV27
D gene: NA
clone size: many
CDR3 protein: CASGRVPGGRTDTQYF
CDR3 DNA: TGTGCCAGCGGTCGAGTTCCCGGGGGCCGCACAGATACGCAGTATTTT

J gene: TRBJ2-3
V gene: TRBV7-2
D gene: TRBD1
clone size: NA
CDR3 protein: CASSLIPGQGVDTQYF
CDR3 DNA: TGTGCCAGCAGCTTAATCCCGGGACAGGGAGTAGATACGCAGTATTTT

J gene: TRBJ1-6
V gene: TRBV25-1
D gene: NA
clone size: NA
CDR3 protein: CASRELPNSPLHF
CDR3 DNA: TGTGCCAGCAGAGAGCTACCTAATTCACCCCTCCACTTT

J gene: TRBJ2-7
V gene: TRBV7-9
D gene: TRBD2
clone size: NA
CDR3 protein: CASSSGHSGGLYF
CDR3 DNA: TGTGCCAGCAGCTCCGGCCATAGCGGGGGGTTGTACTTC

J gene: TRBJ2-1
V gene: TRBV5-1
D gene: TRBD2
clone size: NA
CDR3 protein: CASSIPSGPNNEQFF
CDR3 DNA: TGCGCCAGCAGCATTCCTAGCGGACCCAACAATGAGCAGTTCTTC

J gene: TRBJ1-2
V gene: TRBV28
D gene: TRBD1
clone size: NA
CDR3 protein: CASGTGGDLDGYTF
CDR3 DNA: TGTGCCAGCGGGACAGGGGGCGATCTGGATGGCTACACCTTC

J gene: TRBJ2-3
V gene: TRBV9
D gene: NA
clone size: NA
CDR3 protein: CASSVEMGVSDTQYF
CDR3 DNA: TGTGCCAGCAGCGTAGAGATGGGAGTTTCGGATACGCAGTATTTT

J gene: TRBJ1-1
V gene: TRBV20-1
D gene: NA
clone size: many
CDR3 protein: CSALKEAEAFF
CDR3 DNA: TGCAGTGCCCTCAAGGAGGCTGAAGCTTTCTTT

J gene: TRBJ2-7
V gene: TRBV7-2
D gene: TRBD2
clone size: once
CDR3 protein: CASSLEGVTSGTRF
CDR3 DNA: TGTGCCAGCAGCTTAGAGGGGGTGACTAGCGGGACTAGGTTC

J gene: TRBJ1-2
V gene: TRBV5-1
D gene: TRBD1
clone size: NA
CDR3 protein: CASSSGTASFGYTF
CDR3 DNA: TGCGCCAGCAGCTCCGGGACAGCCAGCTTTGGCTACACCTTC

J gene: TRBJ2-1
V gene: TRBV5-4
D gene: TRBD1
clone size: NA
CDR3 protein: CASSSPRTGRDNEQFF
CDR3 DNA: TGTGCCAGCAGCTCGCCGAGGACAGGGCGGGACAATGAGCAGTTCTTC

J gene: TRBJ2-1
V gene: TRBV4-3
D gene: TRBD2
clone size: NA
CDR3 protein: CASSQASGRADKGEQFF
CDR3 DNA: TGCGCCAGCAGCCAAGCTAGCGGGAGGGCCGATAAGGGTGAGCAGTTCTTC

J gene: TRBJ2-2
V gene: TRBV6-6
D gene: NA
clone size: NA
CDR3 protein: CASTNFGGTGELFF
CDR3 DNA: TGTGCCAGCACAAACTTCGGGGGCACCGGGGAGCTGTTTTTT

J gene: TRBJ1-1
V gene: TRBV19
D gene: NA
clone size: NA
CDR3 protein: CASSKSMGNTEAFF
CDR3 DNA: TGTGCCAGTAGTAAGTCTATGGGTAACACTGAAGCTTTCTTT

J gene: TRBJ1-1
V gene: TRBV19
D gene: TRBD1
clone size: few
CDR3 protein: CASSKRTGGRTEAFF
CDR3 DNA: TGTGCCAGTAGTAAAAGGACAGGGGGCAGGACTGAAGCTTTCTTT

J gene: TRBJ1-5
V gene: TRBV18
D gene: TRBD1
clone size: NA
CDR3 protein: CASSPGQNQPQHF
CDR3 DNA: TGTGCCAGCTCACCGGGACAGAATCAGCCCCAGCATTTT

J gene: TRBJ2-3
V gene: TRBV5-4
D gene: NA
clone size: NA
CDR3 protein: CASSWGDLQGSNTDTQYF
CDR3 DNA: TGTGCCAGCAGCTGGGGGGACCTACAGGGGTCTAACACAGATACGCAGTATTTT